This T cell receptor (beta chain) was recorded in a study of CD8 T cells in ankylosing spondylitis. Study outcomes and limitations: Ankylosing spondylitis blood appeared to carry a characteristic TCR beta motif of roughly 8 highly homologous variants.

This clonotype has a handful of counts. Its antigen remains unknown. CDR3 length: 15 residues. The J segment lost 3 bases and the V segment lost 8 bases, leaving 9 bases of the junction unmatched. Germline V CDR1 and CDR2: SEHNR, FQNEAQ (reference sequence). TCRdb called the 5' RACE reads again in MiXCR, with one record for every CDR3 protein. The data show around 130,000 distinct CDR3 sequences, 12% to 15% seen once. The sequenced material came from blood, either unsorted or a sorted T cell fraction (not recorded which). The chain links TRBV7-9 to TRBJ2-3; 9 nucleotides agree with TRBD2. This receptor was obtained from a female donor with ankylosing spondylitis or in good health (not recorded which). CDR3 region: CASSWGSGGTDTQYF. DNA of the CDR3: TGTGCCAGCTCCTGGGGTAGCGGGGGAACAGATACGCAGTATTTT.